This T cell receptor (beta chain) was observed in a study of blood T cell repertoires in COVID-19. Deletions cut 0 bases from V and 0 bases from J, with 11 bases between. Germline CDR1 reads SGHTS; CDR2 reads YDEGEE. CDR3 length: 16 residues. Here immunoSEQ multiplex PCR was the method, and the copy in TCRdb shows in-frame clones only, minus some. This sample has approximately 150,000 clones, with 65% to 85% found just once. This TCR came from a man in his sixties or seventies who had been exposed to COVID-19. V usage is TRBV5-8 and J usage is TRBJ2-3; D gene uncertain. Material: PBMCs or T cells enriched from blood (not recorded which). DNA of the CDR3: TGTGCCAGCAGCTTGGGTAGCACTGCTAGCACAGATACGCAGTATTTT. It codes for CASSLGSTASTDTQYF.